At least ten counts were recorded for the clone carrying this TCR beta chain. This entry comes from a study of breast tumors, draining lymph nodes, adjacent tissues. Axillary draining lymph nodes of breast cancer patients supplied the node samples. The CDR3 consists of 15 residues. V was trimmed by 0 bases and J by 4 bases, leaving 13 bases between them. Germline V gene data show CDR1 as LGHDT and CDR2 as YNNKEL (reference sequence). TCRdb re-analysed the multiplex PCR reads in MiXCR, keeping a single row per CDR3 protein. The table includes about 220,000 distinct CDR3 sequences, about 34% detected once.

This sequence joins TRBV3-1 and TRBJ2-7; TRBD2 might be the D (6 bases). This TCR derives from a female donor with breast cancer. Some clones in this sample may be carry-over from other donors' samples. The sample consisted of axillary lymph node tissue. The CDR3 loop reads CASSQESRGHYEQYF. The CDR3 coding sequence is TGTGCCAGCAGCCAAGAGTCGCGGGGCCATTACGAGCAGTACTTC.